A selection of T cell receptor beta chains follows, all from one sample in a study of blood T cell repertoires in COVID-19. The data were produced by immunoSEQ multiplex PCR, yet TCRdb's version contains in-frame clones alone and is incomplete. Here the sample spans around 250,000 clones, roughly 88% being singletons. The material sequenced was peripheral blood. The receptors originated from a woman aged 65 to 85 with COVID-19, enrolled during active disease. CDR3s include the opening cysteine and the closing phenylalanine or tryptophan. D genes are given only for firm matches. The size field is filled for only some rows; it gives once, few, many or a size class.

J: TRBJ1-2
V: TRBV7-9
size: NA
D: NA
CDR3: CASSLRANYGYTF
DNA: TGTGCCAGCAGCTTAAGAGCTAACTATGGCTACACCTTC

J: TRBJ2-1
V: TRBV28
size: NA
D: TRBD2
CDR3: CASTPSGRYWNEQFF
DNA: TGTGCCAGCACCCCTAGCGGGAGGTATTGGAATGAGCAGTTCTTC

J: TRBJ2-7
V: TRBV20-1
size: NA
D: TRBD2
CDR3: CSASVAGSSYEQYF
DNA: TGCAGTGCTAGTGTAGCGGGGAGCTCCTACGAGCAGTACTTC

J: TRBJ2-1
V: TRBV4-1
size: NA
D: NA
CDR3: CASSQAPGHPYNEQFF
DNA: TGCGCCAGCAGCCAAGCCCCCGGACACCCCTACAATGAGCAGTTCTTC

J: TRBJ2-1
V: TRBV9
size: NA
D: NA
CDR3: CASSVSGKRNEQFF
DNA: TGTGCCAGCAGCGTCTCGGGGAAAAGGAATGAGCAGTTCTTC

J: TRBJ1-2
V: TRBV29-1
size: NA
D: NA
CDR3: CSVGQSGHGYTF
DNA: TGCAGCGTCGGACAGTCCGGTCATGGCTACACCTTC

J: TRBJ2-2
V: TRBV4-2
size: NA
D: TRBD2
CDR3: CASSQDLVGLADTGELFF
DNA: TGTGCCAGCAGCCAAGATCTCGTTGGACTAGCGGACACCGGGGAGCTGTTTTTT

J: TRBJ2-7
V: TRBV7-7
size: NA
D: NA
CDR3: CASSPSGRRYEQYF
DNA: TGTGCTAGCAGCCCGAGCGGGCGCAGATACGAGCAGTACTTC

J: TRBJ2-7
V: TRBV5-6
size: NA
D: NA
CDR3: CASSLLSEQYF
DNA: TGTGCCAGCAGTTTACTTAGCGAGCAGTACTTC

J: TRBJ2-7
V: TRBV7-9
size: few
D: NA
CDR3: CASSQGSPGEQYF
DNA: TGTGCCAGCAGCCAGGGGTCCCCCGGGGAGCAGTACTTC

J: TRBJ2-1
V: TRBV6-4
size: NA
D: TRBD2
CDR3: CASSPTSATYNEQFF
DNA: TGTGCCAGCAGTCCGACTAGCGCTACCTACAATGAGCAGTTCTTC

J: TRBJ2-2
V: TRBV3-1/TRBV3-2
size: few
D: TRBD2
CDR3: CASRQSGRAWGTGELFF
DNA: TGTGCCAGCAGGCAGAGCGGGAGGGCCTGGGGCACCGGGGAGCTGTTTTTT

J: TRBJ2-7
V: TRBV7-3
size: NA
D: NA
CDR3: CASSLVRDFSYEQYF
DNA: TGTGCCAGCAGCCTCGTCCGGGACTTCTCCTACGAGCAGTACTTC

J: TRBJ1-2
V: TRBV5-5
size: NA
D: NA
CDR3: CASSLPGTPALSGYTF
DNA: TGTGCCAGCTCACTGCCAGGGACACCCGCCCTTTCTGGCTACACCTTC

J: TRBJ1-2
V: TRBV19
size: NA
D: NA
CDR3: CASSIYSYGYTF
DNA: TGTGCCAGTAGTATATACAGCTATGGCTACACCTTC

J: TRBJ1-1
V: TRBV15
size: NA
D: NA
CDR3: CATSRERTVNTEAFF
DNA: TGTGCCACCAGCAGAGAACGGACAGTGAACACTGAAGCTTTCTTT

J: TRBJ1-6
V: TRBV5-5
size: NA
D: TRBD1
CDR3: CASSFLGTGYNSPLHF
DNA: TGTGCCAGCAGCTTTCTCGGGACAGGGTATAATTCACCCCTCCACTTT

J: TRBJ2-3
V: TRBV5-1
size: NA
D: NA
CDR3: CASSPGQSNTQYF
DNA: TGCGCCAGCAGTCCTGGACAGTCCAATACGCAGTATTTT

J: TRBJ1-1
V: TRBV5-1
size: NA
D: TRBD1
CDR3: CTSSLTGGSEAFF
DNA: TGCACCAGCAGCTTAACAGGGGGCAGTGAAGCTTTCTTT

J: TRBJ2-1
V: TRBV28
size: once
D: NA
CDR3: CASRQTGKNEQFF
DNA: TGTGCCAGCAGGCAAACAGGGAAGAATGAGCAGTTCTTC

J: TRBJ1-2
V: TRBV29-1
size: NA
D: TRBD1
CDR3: CSVWTGAYGYTF
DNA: TGCAGCGTTTGGACAGGGGCCTATGGCTACACCTTC

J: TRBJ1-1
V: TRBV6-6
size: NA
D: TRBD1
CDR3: CASSYPGQGLNTEAFF
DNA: TGTGCCAGCAGTTACCCGGGACAGGGTTTGAACACTGAAGCTTTCTTT

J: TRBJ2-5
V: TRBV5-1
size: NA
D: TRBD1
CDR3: CASSGGGQGFQTQYF
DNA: TGCGCCAGCAGCGGGGGAGGACAGGGGTTTCAGACCCAGTACTTC

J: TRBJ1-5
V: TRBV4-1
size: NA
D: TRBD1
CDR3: CASSHTGTDSNQPQHF
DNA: TGCGCCAGCAGCCACACCGGGACAGATAGCAATCAGCCCCAGCATTTT

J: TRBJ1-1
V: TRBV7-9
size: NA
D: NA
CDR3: CASSLGNRGTEAFF
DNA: TGTGCCAGCAGCTTAGGTAATAGGGGGACTGAAGCTTTCTTT

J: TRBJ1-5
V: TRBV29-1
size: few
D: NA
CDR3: CSVKSGIGQPQHF
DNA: TGCAGCGTTAAATCCGGGATAGGGCAGCCCCAGCATTTT

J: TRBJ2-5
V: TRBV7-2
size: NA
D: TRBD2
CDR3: CASSLALGLAGQQETQYF
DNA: TGTGCCAGCAGCTTAGCCCTTGGACTAGCGGGACAACAAGAGACCCAGTACTTC

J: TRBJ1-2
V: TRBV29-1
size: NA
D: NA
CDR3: CSVRVVDGYTF
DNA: TGCAGCGTCAGGGTTGTCGATGGCTACACCTTC

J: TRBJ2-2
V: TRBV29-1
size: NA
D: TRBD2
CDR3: CSVGGASGRSGELFF
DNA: TGCAGCGTTGGAGGGGCTAGCGGGAGATCCGGGGAGCTGTTTTTT

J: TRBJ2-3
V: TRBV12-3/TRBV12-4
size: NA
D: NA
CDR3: CASSPTSTDTQYF
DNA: TGTGCCAGCAGCCCTACCAGCACAGATACGCAGTATTTT

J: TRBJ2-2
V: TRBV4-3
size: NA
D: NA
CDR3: CASSQVWGGVGELFF
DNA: TGCGCCAGCAGCCAAGTATGGGGGGGCGTCGGGGAGCTGTTTTTT

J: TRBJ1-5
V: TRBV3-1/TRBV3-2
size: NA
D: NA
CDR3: CASSQGNTDQPQHF
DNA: TGTGCCAGCAGCCAAGGGAACACAGATCAGCCCCAGCATTTT

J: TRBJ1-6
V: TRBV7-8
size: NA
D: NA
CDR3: CASSLRGKRQLGGNSPLHF
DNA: TGTGCCAGCAGCTTACGAGGCAAGAGACAGTTGGGGGGGAATTCACCCCTCCACTTT

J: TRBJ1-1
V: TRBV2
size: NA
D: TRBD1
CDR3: CAGTSGQMNTEAFF
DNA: TGTGCCGGGACCTCGGGACAGATGAACACTGAAGCTTTCTTT

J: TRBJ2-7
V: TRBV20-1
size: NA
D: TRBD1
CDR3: CSASGGDRVYEQYF
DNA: TGCAGTGCTAGTGGTGGGGACAGGGTGTATGAGCAGTACTTC

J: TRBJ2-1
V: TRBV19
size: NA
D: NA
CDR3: CASSTLAGGIEQFF
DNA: TGTGCCAGTAGCACTCTAGCCGGTGGGATTGAGCAGTTCTTC

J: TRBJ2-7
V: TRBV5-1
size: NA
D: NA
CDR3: CASSLPSGAYEQYF
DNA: TGCGCCAGCAGCTTGCCCTCAGGGGCCTACGAGCAGTACTTC

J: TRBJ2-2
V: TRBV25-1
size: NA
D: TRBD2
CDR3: CASARSGGITGELFF
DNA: TGTGCCAGCGCGAGGAGCGGGGGAATCACCGGGGAGCTGTTTTTT

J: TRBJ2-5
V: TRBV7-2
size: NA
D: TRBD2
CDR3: CASSLAGRELETQYF
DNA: TGTGCCAGCAGCTTAGCAGGGCGGGAGTTGGAGACCCAGTACTTC

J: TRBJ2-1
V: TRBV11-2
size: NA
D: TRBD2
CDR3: CASSVAGSSYNEQFF
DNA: TGTGCCAGCAGCGTAGCGGGAAGCTCCTACAATGAGCAGTTCTTC

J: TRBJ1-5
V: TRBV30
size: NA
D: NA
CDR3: CAWSPTSNQPQHF
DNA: TGTGCCTGGAGTCCGACAAGCAATCAGCCCCAGCATTTT

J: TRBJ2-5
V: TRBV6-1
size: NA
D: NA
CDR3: CASSAYQQGGFETQYF
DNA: TGTGCCAGCAGTGCTTACCAACAGGGAGGGTTTGAGACCCAGTACTTC

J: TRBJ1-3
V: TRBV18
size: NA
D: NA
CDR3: CASSPPDTGSGNTIYF
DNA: TGTGCCAGCTCACCACCGGATACAGGCTCTGGAAACACCATATATTTT

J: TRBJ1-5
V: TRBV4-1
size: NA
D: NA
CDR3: CASSQESDRSNQPQHF
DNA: TGCGCCAGCAGCCAAGAGTCCGACAGGAGCAATCAGCCCCAGCATTTT

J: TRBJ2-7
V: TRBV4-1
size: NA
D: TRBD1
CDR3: CASSQEWGQGFFEQYF
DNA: TGCGCCAGCAGCCAAGAGTGGGGACAGGGTTTTTTCGAGCAGTACTTC

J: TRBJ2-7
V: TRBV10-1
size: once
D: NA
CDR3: CASSDPQRSYEQYF
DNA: TGCGCCAGCAGTGATCCACAGAGATCCTACGAGCAGTACTTC

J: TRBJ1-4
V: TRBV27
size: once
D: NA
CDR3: CASSFSQVANEKLFF
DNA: TGTGCCAGCAGTTTCTCACAGGTAGCTAATGAAAAACTGTTTTTT